This T cell receptor beta chain was found in a study of T cell repertoires in cytomegalovirus infection. Study at large: The authors used CMV epitopes that were HLA-C-restricted (recently identified) and HLA-B-restricted (well studied). Both a matching HLA type and CMV infection were indicated by public TCR beta signatures. Findings and limits, study-wide: There were carriers of CMV plus the relevant HLA, and cumulative public TCR beta family frequency identified them. HLA-C-restricted CMV-specific TCR beta clonotypes were dominant in the ex vivo response.

Trimming took 4 bases from V and 3 from J, leaving 9 bases between them. The CDR3 is 14 amino acids. A word on this clonotype: Its antigen is currently unknown.

A single record per CDR3 protein comes from TCRdb applying MiXCR to the reads. The sample has fewer than 850,000 distinct CDR3 sequences, roughly 29% seen once. The TCR was taken from a human donor in good health (CMV status not recorded). Some clones in this sample may be carry-over from other donors' samples. The sequences come from cultured CD8+ T cells from PBMCs, collected from culture after CMV antigen stimulation. This chain links TRBV12-3 or TRBV12-4 with TRBJ1-4, with a possible D match to TRBD1 (5 bases). Here the CDR3 reads CASSWGASNEKLFF. The CDR3 DNA sequence: TGTGCCAGCAGTTGGGGCGCCTCTAATGAAAAACTGTTTTTT.